The entry below describes one T cell receptor (beta chain). The data are from a study of blood T cell repertoires in COVID-19. The wider study: Spain, Italy and the United States supplied samples that represented acute and convalescent COVID-19. Sources were T cells, B-cell-depleted T cells, or PBMCs; the material itself was cDNA or gDNA.

V lost 0 bases to trimming and J lost 2 bases, with 12 bases between them. The CDR3 loop spans 16 amino acids. Germline lookup yields CDR1 MNHNY and CDR2 SVGAGI (reference sequence). In the study's own analysis: The assay estimated nucleated cells by amplifying reference gene primers. Some clones are missing from TCRdb's copy, which holds only in-frame ones; the method was immunoSEQ multiplex PCR. From that table come the V and J calls and clone size; the DNA was used to work out D and trimming. The top ten clones hold about 4.6% of a sample with approximately 260,000 clones, less than 90% of them seen once.

The sequenced sample consisted of peripheral blood. The rearrangement joins TRBV6-6 to TRBJ2-3, with D tentatively TRBD2 (5 bases). This sequence originates from a man aged 60-69 years who had recovered from COVID-19. Written as DNA, the CDR3 is TGTGCCAGCAGTTACTCGCCTAGCCCGCCCACAGATACGCAGTATTTT. Its protein is CASSYSPSPPTDTQYF.